This T cell receptor (beta chain) was captured in a study of graft-versus-host responses after intestinal transplantation. Study at large: Each transplant was multivisceral, liver-intestinal, or isolated intestinal. For two to four years after anti-thymocyte globulin induction, all recipients took tacrolimus and steroids.

V lost 2 bases to trimming and J lost 5 bases, with 12 bases between them. This CDR3 contains 14 residues. Germline lookup yields CDR1 PRHDT and CDR2 FYEKMQ (reference sequence). TCRdb's table, derived via immunoSEQ multiplex PCR, lists solely in-frame clones and lacks some. The sample has about 9,100 clones, under 30% seen once. There were around 200,000 CFSE-labeled responder cells plated together with around 200,000 irradiated, violet-dye-labeled stimulator cells. CD3+CD4+ and CD3+CD8+ responders that were proliferating and CFSE-low were sorted post-reaction. This receptor was taken from a human patient who received an intestinal transplant. Sample: alloreactive CD8+ T cells from a mixed lymphocyte reaction culture, taken before intestinal transplant. Subset reported: CFSE-low proliferating T cells sorted from approximately six-day pre-transplant mixed lymphocyte reaction (GvH or HvG direction). The rearrangement joins TRBV13 to TRBJ2-5, with a weak D call TRBD2 (6 bases). CDR3 protein: CASSLRRGVETQYF. CDR3 DNA: TGTGCCAGCAGCTTACGTCGCGGGGTTGAGACCCAGTACTTC.